This TCR beta chain was sequenced during a study of cytomegalovirus exposure and HLA in healthy donors. Study information: A prior study identified over 100 million unique TCR beta sequences from about 180 million T cells. Study outcomes and limitations: An analysis done earlier found most TCR beta V segments productive about 87% or about 30% of the time.

V was shortened by 4 bases and J by 0 bases, with 13 bases between the two germline ends. The CDR3 contains 17 residues. In germline, CDR1 is LNHNV, CDR2 YYDKDF (reference sequence). About this clone: The antigen remains undetermined.

The study ran its PCR with 60 Vbeta and 13 Jbeta primers. The method was immunoSEQ multiplex PCR; TCRdb's version includes in-frame clones alone and lacks a portion of them. The sample lists some 190,000 clones, around 80% occurring once. The TCR sequence derives from a girl between 5 and 17 years old in good health and CMV-seropositive. The chain is built from TRBV15 and TRBJ1-6, with D possibly being TRBD1 (5 bases). The sequencing input was PBMCs. CDR3 protein: CATSKETASSYNSPLHF. The CDR3 DNA sequence: TGTGCCACCAGCAAAGAGACAGCCAGCTCCTATAATTCACCCCTCCACTTT.